This TCR beta chain was identified in a study of response to subunit inactivated influenza vaccine (dated by TCRdb to 2017 to 2018). With regard to the full study: Deep quantitative T cell receptor repertoire profiling was used in the study to track responses to a trivalent subunit inactivated influenza vaccine.

Libraries were made using RT-PCR. For sequencing, an Illumina HiSeq 2500 was employed. TCRdb trimmed the raw reads at Q25, called clones with MiXCR and kept productive beta chains. Rows merge per CDR3 protein into single entries with the most common DNA and genes. The sample data list about 650,000 distinct CDR3 sequences, and roughly 15% of these were observed just once. The ten largest account for 7.5% to 8% of the sample. The germline V gene gives CDR1 as WSHSY and CDR2 as SAAADI. V trim: 7 bases; J trim: 5 bases; unmatched bases: 19. The CDR3 sequence holds 17 residues, the cysteine and phenylalanine included. The DNA shown is the 51-base CDR3, in frame from base 1. This clonotype came up a few times. The clone's antigen remains unknown. Per-nucleotide qualities are absent, and no much larger clonotype sits a single base away. What the study reported, not specific to this receptor: The authors suggested that each seasonal influenza vaccination may recruit only a limited number of new T cells.

Sample: PBMCs from blood, taken approximately 15 days before vaccination. The rearrangement combines TRBV10-2 with TRBJ1-1, and TRBD1 aligns with 7 junction nucleotides. This clonotype originated in a man aged 45 to 65 who received an inactivated influenza vaccine. Donor details come from another sample of the same person, matched by shared clones. The CDR3 sequence is CASTELDRWQGRTEAFF. The nucleotides read TGCGCCAGCACCGAGCTGGACAGGTGGCAGGGGAGGACTGAAGCTTTCTTT.